Shown below are 15 T cell receptor beta chains from a single sample sequenced in a study of blood T cells in healthy people across ages. Next came a second PCR, run for about 6 to 11 cycles, which used a sample-barcoded 5' primer along with a J-beta primer mix. Each CDR3 protein is one row after TCRdb ran MiXCR on the 5' RACE reads. Here the sample spans approximately 690,000 distinct CDR3 sequences, roughly 43% being singletons. The specimen was blood. The receptors here all came from a man older than 75 in good health.

Only one count was recorded for this clonotype. The J gene is TRBJ2-3, the V gene TRBV7-2, with 10 bases matching TRBD2. J was trimmed by 5 bases and V by 4 bases; bases with no gene match: 9. The CDR3 is 16 amino acids. CDR1 SGHTA and CDR2 FQGNSA come from the germline V gene. CDR3 sequence (DNA): TGTGCCAGCAGCTCTCAGCGGGGGGGCTCTTTAGATACGCAGTATTTT. Amino acids: CASSSQRGGSLDTQYF. The variable domain in full, with the rest retrieved from reference TRBV7-2 and TRBJ2-3, is GAGVSQSPSNKVTEKGKDVELRCDPISGHTALYWYRQSLGQGLEFLIYFQGNSAPDKSGLPSDRFSAERTGGSVSTLTIQRTQQEDSAVYLCASSSQRGGSLDTQYFGPGTRLTVL.

The V gene is TRBV2, the J gene TRBJ2-3; D is ambiguous. V gave up 6 bases and J gave up 4 bases, with 11 bases separating them. CDR3 length equals 13 residues. Germline V CDR1 and CDR2: SNHLY, FYNNEI. CDR3 sequence: CASRLLLADTQYF. In DNA, the CDR3 is TGTGCCAGCAGACTGCTCCTCGCAGATACGCAGTATTTT.

This clonotype was observed a few times. The DNA of the CDR3 is TGCAGTGCTTGGGACAGGGAGGGGTGGGAGCAGTACTTC. The encoded protein is CSAWDREGWEQYF. The chain uses TRBV20-1 and TRBJ2-4; 9 bases agree with TRBD1. The CDR3 is made up of 13 amino acids. CDR1 and CDR2 from the germline V gene are DFQATT and SNEGSKA (reference sequence). V lost 5 bases, J lost 13 bases, and 12 bases stayed unmatched.

The chain joins TRBV9 to TRBJ2-1; perhaps TRBD1 as D (6 bases). Looked up from germline, CDR1 is SGDLS and CDR2 is YYNGEE. The CDR3 is 15 amino acids. V was pared by 0 bases and J by 9 bases, with 16 bases between. The CDR3, as DNA: TGTGCCAGCAGCGTAGCCAGGGGAAAAGGGTCTGAGCAGTTCTTC. Amino acid sequence: CASSVARGKGSEQFF. The variable domain in full, with the rest retrieved from reference TRBV9 and TRBJ2-1, is DSGVTQTPKHLITATGQRVTLRCSPRSGDLSVYWYQQSLDQGLQFLIQYYNGEERAKGNILERFSAQQFPDLHSELNLSSLELGDSALYFCASSVARGKGSEQFFGPGTRLTVL.

This clonotype appeared many times. This CDR3 is CASSLVAGSYEQYF. CDR3 nucleotide sequence: TGTGCCAGCAGCTTAGTTGCAGGGTCCTACGAGCAGTACTTC. The chain combines TRBV11-2 with TRBJ2-7, with D possibly TRBD1 on 5 matching bases. Germline CDR1 reads SGHAT; CDR2 reads FQNNGV. Trimming took 1 base from V and 1 from J, leaving 8 bases between them. The CDR3 runs 14 residues.

This clonotype has a count of ten or more. This chain connects TRBV5-1 to TRBJ2-1; TRBD2 matches 8 bases. The CDR3 extends over 16 amino acids. Germline V CDR1 and CDR2: SGHRS, YFSETQ. Trimming at V came to 4 bases and at J to 7 bases, leaving 13 bases not matched to a gene. The CDR3 reads CASSKDSGRSENEQFF. In nucleotides, the CDR3 is TGCGCCAGCAGCAAGGACAGCGGGAGAAGTGAGAATGAGCAGTTCTTC. Looking up the rest from reference TRBV5-1 and TRBJ2-1 gives the full variable domain: KAGVTQTPRYLIKTRGQQVTLSCSPISGHRSVSWYQQTPGQGLQFLFEYFSETQRNKGNFPGRFSGRQFSNSRSEMNVSTLELGDSALYLCASSKDSGRSENEQFFGPGTRLTVL.

The rearrangement uses TRBV5-6 and TRBJ2-2, with D possibly matching TRBD2 (6 bases). Germline CDR1 and CDR2: SGHDT and YYEEEE. The V end lost 2 bases, the J end lost 1 base, and 9 bases lay between the germline ends. This CDR3 has 15 amino acids. CDR3 amino acids: CASSFGGVNTGELFF. CDR3 nucleotide sequence: TGTGCCAGCAGCTTTGGCGGGGTGAACACCGGGGAGCTGTTTTTT.

The CDR3 nucleotides are TGTGCCAGTTCTAGCGGGAGGTCCTACGAGCAGTACTTC. Encoded protein: CASSSGRSYEQYF. The chain uses TRBV6-2 or TRBV6-3 and TRBJ2-4; 11 nucleotides match TRBD2. The J call may be incorrect, as the DNA end agrees better with TRBJ2-7. CDR1 and CDR2 (germline): MNHEY, SVGEGT. The CDR3 is 13 residues long.

For the CDR3, the DNA is TGTGCCAGCAGCTTTTACACTGAGGGAAACACCATATATTTT. Amino acid sequence: CASSFYTEGNTIYF. The chain has TRBV7-9 and TRBJ1-3; no definite D call. V dropped 3 bases and J dropped 4 bases, with 10 bases sitting between them. The germline CDR1 and CDR2 sequences are SEHNR and FQNEAQ (reference sequence). The CDR3 runs to 14 residues.

This clonotype was recorded at least ten times. The chain joins TRBV29-1 to TRBJ2-1; 9 positions match TRBD1. The length of the CDR3 is 14 residues. Germline-derived CDR1 and CDR2 are SQVTM and ANQGSEA. The V and J ends lost 5 bases and 9 bases, in that order; junction bases with no gene match: 11. The CDR3: CSVTGTGSPSEQFF. CDR3 in DNA: TGCAGCGTTACCGGGACAGGGAGTCCAAGTGAGCAGTTCTTC.

The sample holds a few counts of this clonotype. The chain couples TRBV11-2 to TRBJ2-3, with D hard to call. Germline CDR1 and CDR2: SGHAT and FQNNGV. This CDR3 has 16 residues. Trimming cost V 5 bases and J 0 bases, with 15 bases left between them. In DNA, the CDR3 is TGTGCCAGCAGCCCGGAATGGAACCCGAGCACAGATACGCAGTATTTT. Translating gives CASSPEWNPSTDTQYF.

The rearrangement uses TRBV6-5 and TRBJ2-1; the match to TRBD1 covers 10 bases. Germline lookup yields CDR1 MNHEY and CDR2 SVGAGI. The CDR3 is 15 amino acids. Germline trimming cut 7 bases from V and 6 bases from J; bases unmatched to any gene: 9. CDR3 nucleotides: TGTGCCAGCAAGAGGGACAGGGGAGGTGGCAATGAGCAGTTCTTC. Encoded protein: CASKRDRGGGNEQFF.

The genes are TRBV4-3 and TRBJ2-7, with 7 bases lining up with TRBD2. There are 14 residues in the CDR3. Germline V gene lookup returns CDR1 LGHNA and CDR2 YSLEER. Trimming took 10 bases from V and 7 from J; bases not matched to a gene: 16. The DNA for the CDR3 is TGCGCCAACGGGTTCGGCGGGGGTAGGGATGAGCAGTACTTC. Translated: CANGFGGGRDEQYF.

This clonotype was picked up a small number of times. V and J are TRBV12-3 or TRBV12-4 and TRBJ2-3; D may be TRBD2 (5 bases). V was pared by 3 bases and J by 6 bases, with 7 bases between. CDR3 length: 12 amino acids. The CDR3 DNA is TGTGCCAGCAGTTTGGAGGATGATACGCAGTATTTT. Its translation: CASSLEDDTQYF.

The V and J genes are TRBV21-1 and TRBJ2-1. Gene TRBJ2-7 matches the end of the DNA better, so the J call may be wrong. TRBV21-1 is annotated as a pseudogene. The CDR3 sequence is 17 residues long. The CDR3 loop reads CASSKALWGTPYNEQYF. CDR3 coding DNA: TGTGCCAGCAGCAAAGCGCTTTGGGGTACCCCCTACAATGAGCAGTACTTC.